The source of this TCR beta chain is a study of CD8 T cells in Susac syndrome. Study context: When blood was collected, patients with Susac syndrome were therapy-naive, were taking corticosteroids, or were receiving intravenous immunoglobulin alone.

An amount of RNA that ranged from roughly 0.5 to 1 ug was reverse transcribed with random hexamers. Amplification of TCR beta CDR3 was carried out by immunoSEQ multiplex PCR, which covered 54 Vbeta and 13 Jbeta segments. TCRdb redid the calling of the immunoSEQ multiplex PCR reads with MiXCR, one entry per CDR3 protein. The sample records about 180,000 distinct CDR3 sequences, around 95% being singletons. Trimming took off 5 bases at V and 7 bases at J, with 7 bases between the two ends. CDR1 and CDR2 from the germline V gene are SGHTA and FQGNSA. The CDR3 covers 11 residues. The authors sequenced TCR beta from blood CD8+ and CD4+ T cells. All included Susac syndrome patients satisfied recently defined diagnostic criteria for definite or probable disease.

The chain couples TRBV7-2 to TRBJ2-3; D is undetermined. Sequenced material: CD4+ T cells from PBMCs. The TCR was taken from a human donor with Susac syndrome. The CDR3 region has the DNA TGTGCCAGCAGCCTCGGAAATACGCAGTATTTT. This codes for CASSLGNTQYF.